The T cell receptor (beta chain) described here comes from a study of T cells in narcolepsy. About the research overall: Enrolled donors included narcolepsy type 1 or type 2 patients and healthy controls. Study-wide findings and caveats: Reportedly, autoreactive clonotypes were serially detected in patients' blood but not controls'.

Generated by immunoSEQ multiplex PCR, the TCRdb table keeps only in-frame clones and is missing some. The repertoire holds fewer than 40,000 clones, with 81% as singletons. Worth noting for this clone: Its antigen is unidentified.

V dropped 7 bases and J dropped 9; count of bases not matched to a gene: 13. The length of the CDR3 is 16 residues. Germline CDR1 is MNHEY and CDR2 is SMNVEV (reference sequence). The sample consisted of memory (CD45RA-) CD4+ T cells from blood. This receptor was taken from a human donor in good health. V usage is TRBV27 and J usage is TRBJ2-3; TRBD2 matches at 13 bases. CDR3 protein: CASTPQRTSGRRTQYF. The DNA of the CDR3 is TGTGCCAGCACCCCACAGAGGACTAGCGGGAGACGGACGCAGTATTTT.